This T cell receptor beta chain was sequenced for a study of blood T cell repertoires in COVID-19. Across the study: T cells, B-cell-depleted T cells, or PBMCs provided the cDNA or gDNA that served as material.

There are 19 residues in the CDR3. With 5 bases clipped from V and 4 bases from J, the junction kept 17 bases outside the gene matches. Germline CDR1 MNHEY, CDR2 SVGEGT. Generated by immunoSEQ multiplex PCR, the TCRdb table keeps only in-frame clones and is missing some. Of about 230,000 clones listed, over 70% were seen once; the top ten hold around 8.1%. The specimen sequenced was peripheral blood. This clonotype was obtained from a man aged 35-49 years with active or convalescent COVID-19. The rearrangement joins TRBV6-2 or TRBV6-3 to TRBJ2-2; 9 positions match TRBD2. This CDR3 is CASSPLVVARGGSTGELFF. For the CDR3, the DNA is TGTGCCAGCAGTCCCTTGGTTGTAGCGCGGGGGGGCAGCACCGGGGAGCTGTTTTTT.